This T cell receptor beta chain was found in a study of vaccination effects on CD4 cells after COVID-19 (dated by TCRdb to between 2021 and 2024). Some background on the complete study: To identify antigen-specific CD4+ T cell clonotypes by their expansion, the ViraFEST assay first stimulated PBMC with viral peptide pools and then applied TCR sequencing. Pre-vaccine samples from a couple of convalescent patients were drawn 16 days and one week before the first dose, 142 and 148 days after COVID-19 diagnosis. The full study included some 10 COVID-19 convalescent patients and a few SARS-CoV-2-naive healthy vaccine recipients. In both COVID-19 convalescent patients and infection-naive vaccine recipients, the study compared SARS-CoV-2 spike-specific CD4+ TCR repertoires from before mRNA vaccination with those from after it. Each participant received two doses of an mRNA SARS-CoV-2 vaccine, either BNT162b2 or mRNA-1273. Cultures from other donors in the study were sequenced using the Oncomine TCR Beta short-read assay on an Illumina iSeq 100. Over 1.5 million PBMC per well were cultured with approximately 10 ug/ml peptides in IMDM containing around 5% human AB serum, 10 IU/ml IL-2 and gentamicin. General findings and caveats noted by the study authors: In convalescent patients, the post-vaccine spike-reactive repertoire consisted mainly of new vaccine-induced clones, largely distinct from infection-induced clones. Only a small number of convalescent patients were included, and no early post-infection timepoints were available, which limited the study. Marked clonal contraction was observed in both infection-induced and vaccine-induced clones at late post-vaccination timepoints, consistent with waning T cell responses.

Comment on this clone: No antigen is known for it. Per-nucleotide qualities are absent, and no much larger clonotype sits a single base away.

The library was generated by the immunoSEQ multiplex PCR assay. DNA from the cultured, isolated CD4+ T cells was subjected to TCR beta CDR3 sequencing. The paper's processing steps were these. Non-productive TCR sequences were discarded, and reads were trimmed to the CDR3 region, with only CDR3s of 7 or more amino acids retained. Antigen-specific clonotypes were identified with the MANAFEST web app by comparing expansion in peptide wells against reference cultures. Positive clones required FDR<0.05 expansion versus reference and all other wells, odds ratio above 5, and frequency above 0.1% in two replicate wells. A clonotype was called cross-reactive if it was significantly expanded both in SARS-CoV-2 spike wells and in at least one common cold coronavirus spike condition. Using the stringdist R package, CDR3 similarity was measured by Levenshtein distance, and unrooted trees were constructed with ape in R 3.6.1. Imported from immuneACCESS, the table was reduced by TCRdb to in-frame sequences with V and J called. These copies leave out some clones; in studies compared against another copy, an unresolved V gene accounts for under half, and the cause of the remainder is not known. That table gives V, J and clone size, and the DNA gave D and trimming. A total of around 45,000 clones appear in this sample, about 76% of them only once. The ten largest clones capture roughly 10% of the sample.

CDR1 is given as LNHDA and CDR2 as SQIVND, both from the germline V gene (reference sequence). The CDR3 numbers 13 residues from cysteine through phenylalanine. Only the CDR3 DNA stays, 39 bases, in frame from base 1. V lost 3 bases and J lost 5 bases; the stretch between them is 7 bases long. After more than nine days of culture, CD4+ T cells were isolated with the EasySep CD4+ T cell isolation kit. Convalescent patients had PCR-confirmed SARS-CoV-2 infection between March and December 2020, before Alpha, Beta and Delta variants emerged in the United States. On days 3 and 7, half of the culture medium was replaced with fresh IL-2-containing medium. Each peptide stimulation condition was cultured in triplicate wells unless otherwise noted. PBMC were separated from whole blood using Ficoll-Paque Plus gradient centrifugation and were then either cryopreserved at -140C or used fresh. The QIAamp micro DNA kit was used to extract genomic DNA from the cultured CD4+ T cells.

Sequenced material: CD4+ T cells from PBMCs cultured without peptide, taken before COVID-19 vaccination. The rearrangement joined TRBV19 to TRBJ2-2, with the D gene not clear enough to name. The source of this sequence is a human donor who had a prior SARS-CoV-2 infection. The DNA sequence follows: TGTGCCAGTAGTATCTTTGGTACCGGGGAGCTGTTTTTT. Translated, it reads CASSIFGTGELFF. The reference TRBV19 and TRBJ2-2 proteins fill in what lies around the CDR3, so the full variable domain reads DGGITQSPKYLFRKEGQNVTLSCEQNLNHDAMYWYRQDPGQGLRLIYYSQIVNDFQKGDIAEGYSVSREKKESFPLTVTSAQKNPTAFYLCASSIFGTGELFFGEGSRLTVL.